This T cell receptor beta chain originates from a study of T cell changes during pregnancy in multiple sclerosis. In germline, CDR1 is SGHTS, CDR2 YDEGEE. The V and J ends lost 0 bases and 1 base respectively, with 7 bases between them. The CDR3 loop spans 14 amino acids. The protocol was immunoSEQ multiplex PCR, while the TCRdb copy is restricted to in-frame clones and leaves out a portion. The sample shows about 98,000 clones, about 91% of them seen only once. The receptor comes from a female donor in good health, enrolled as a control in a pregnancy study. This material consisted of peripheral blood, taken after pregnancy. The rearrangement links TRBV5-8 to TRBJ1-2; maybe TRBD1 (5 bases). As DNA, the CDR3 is TGTGCCAGCAGCTTGGGACAGTTTAACTATGGCTACACCTTC. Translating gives CASSLGQFNYGYTF.